Shown below are 29 T cell receptor beta chains from a single sample sequenced in a study of blood T cell repertoires in COVID-19. Assay used: immunoSEQ multiplex PCR; TCRdb lists only in-frame clones, some missing. The table shows 30,000 to 45,000 clones, with just under 85% occurring only once. The material sequenced was peripheral blood. These receptors originate from a human donor in a cohort sampled during active COVID-19.

The chain recombines TRBV7-6 with TRBJ1-4; D unclear. Per the germline V gene, CDR1 is SGHVS and CDR2 is FNYEAQ. Trimming shortened V by 1 base and J by 4 bases, and 13 bases separated the two germline ends. This CDR3 has 16 residues. The CDR3 reads CASSLDRRSGNEKLFF. In DNA, the CDR3 is TGTGCCAGCAGCTTAGATCGGCGATCGGGTAATGAAAAACTGTTTTTT.

The rearrangement links TRBV6-7 to TRBJ1-1, with a weak D call TRBD1 (6 bases). TRBV6-7 is labeled an ORF, and its function is uncertain. V lost 4 bases to trimming and J lost 13 bases, with 10 bases between them. This CDR3 comprises 10 residues. As DNA, the CDR3 is TGTGCCAGCAGTTTTAAACAGGGTTTCTTT. This sequence encodes CASSFKQGFF.

The V call is TRBV6-5, the J call TRBJ2-1, with D perhaps matching TRBD1 (5 bases). The CDR3 loop spans 15 amino acids. Germline V gene data show CDR1 as MNHEY and CDR2 as SVGAGI. Deletions cut 6 bases from V and 0 bases from J, with 12 bases between. CDR3 loop: CASRATASSYNEQFF. Here the CDR3 DNA reads TGTGCCAGCAGAGCGACAGCGAGCTCCTACAATGAGCAGTTCTTC.

J is TRBJ1-6 and V is TRBV21-1; TRBD1, as called in the table, went unchecked against the DNA. TRBV21-1 has pseudogene status. This CDR3 contains 15 residues. CDR3 residues: CASSPPQIKNSPLHF. CDR3 bases: TGTGCCAGCAGCCCCCCGCAGATCAAGAATTCACCCCTCCACTTT.

The chain is built from TRBV7-9 and TRBJ1-3; D possibly corresponds to TRBD1 (6 bases). V lost 4 bases to trimming and J lost 2 bases, with 15 bases between them. Germline V gives CDR1 SEHNR, CDR2 FQNEAQ (reference sequence). CDR3 size: 16 residues. The CDR3 reads CASSSQSPGAGNTIYF. The CDR3 DNA reads as TGTGCCAGCAGCTCACAATCTCCAGGGGCTGGAAACACCATATATTTT.

The V gene is TRBV6-6, the J gene TRBJ2-3, with TRBD2 identical over 10 bases. CDR3 length equals 13 residues. CDR1 is MNHNY, CDR2 SVGAGI, per germline (reference sequence). The junction had 4 bases not matched to a gene; V was cut back by 8 bases and J by 5 bases. In DNA, the CDR3 is TGTGCCAGCGGGCTAGCGGGGGAAGATACGCAGTATTTT. This codes for CASGLAGEDTQYF.

Only a few counts were recorded for this clone. The chain carries TRBV9 and TRBJ1-1; TRBD1 matches at 7 bases. The CDR3 runs 15 residues. Germline CDR1 and CDR2: SGDLS and YYNGEE. After removal of 5 bases from V and 3 bases from J, the junction contained 10 bases not matched to a gene. The CDR3, as DNA: TGTGCCAGCAGGAACGACAGGGAAGGAGACACTGAAGCTTTCTTT. It is translated as CASRNDREGDTEAFF.

Only a few counts were recorded for this clone. This rearrangement joins TRBV5-6 to TRBJ2-7; D ambiguous. The V gene lost 3 bases and the J gene lost 4 bases, with 17 bases spanning the gap. Germline V gene sequence: CDR1 SGHDT, CDR2 YYEEEE. This CDR3 spans 15 amino acids. As DNA, the CDR3 is TGTGCCAGCAGCTCTGGGCCAGGCCGTACTTACGAGCAGTACTTC. Its protein product is CASSSGPGRTYEQYF. Combining the CDR3 with reference TRBV5-6 and TRBJ2-7 gives the whole variable domain DAGVTQSPTHLIKTRGQQVTLRCSPKSGHDTVSWYQQALGQGPQFIFQYYEEEERQRGNFPDRFSGHQFPNYSSELNVNALLLGDSALYLCASSSGPGRTYEQYFGPGTRLTVT.

This chain joins TRBV4-2 and TRBJ2-3; 7 positions match TRBD2. CDR3 length equals 21 residues. V shed 0 bases, J shed 2 bases, and the junction held 20 bases outside the gene matches. Per the germline V gene, CDR1 is LGHNA and CDR2 is YNFKEQ. The CDR3 nucleotides read TGTGCCAGCAGCCAAGAAAGGGTCCGGGCGGGAGCTCGGGGACTCACAGATACGCAGTATTTT. It encodes CASSQERVRAGARGLTDTQYF.

J is TRBJ1-2 and V is TRBV10-3, with a weak D call TRBD1 (6 bases). The CDR3 length is 13 residues. The ends were cut back, 7 bases at V and 4 bases at J, with 13 bases in the middle. Germline V gives CDR1 ENHRY, CDR2 SYGVKD. For the CDR3, the DNA is TGTGCCATCACTTCGGACAGTCCCTATGGCTACACCTTC. As protein: CAITSDSPYGYTF.

The chain uses TRBV9 and TRBJ1-6; TRBD1 matches 9 bases. CDR3 length: 16 amino acids. Germline-derived CDR1 and CDR2 are SGDLS and YYNGEE. V lost 4 bases and J lost 8; bases outside the gene matches: 10. The CDR3 sequence is CASSPHRQGEDSPLHF. The CDR3 DNA reads as TGTGCCAGCAGCCCCCACCGACAGGGGGAGGATTCACCCCTCCACTTT.

This clone was picked up a small number of times. This chain links TRBV5-8 with TRBJ1-5, with 7 bases that match TRBD1. The CDR3 has 15 residues. Germline V gene lookup returns CDR1 SGHTS and CDR2 YDEGEE. Trimming removed 7 bases from V and 0 bases from J; junction bases left unmatched: 7. CDR3 amino acids: CASSKGQHSNQPQHF. CDR3 DNA: TGTGCCAGCTCGAAGGGACAGCATAGCAATCAGCCCCAGCATTTT.

This clone showed up just a few times. This chain joins TRBV7-6 and TRBJ2-1, with TRBD1 matching 8 bases. In germline, CDR1 is SGHVS, CDR2 FNYEAQ. Trimming removed 4 bases from V and 3 bases from J; junction bases left unmatched: 5. The CDR3 consists of 15 residues. The CDR3 nucleotides are TGTGCCAGCAGCTCCGGGACAGGCGTCTACAATGAGCAGTTCTTC. The encoded protein is CASSSGTGVYNEQFF.

The V call is TRBV19, the J call TRBJ1-5; D is unclear. V was clipped by 5 bases and J by 5 bases, with 13 bases between them. CDR1 and CDR2 from the germline V gene are LNHDA and SQIVND (reference sequence). The CDR3 length is 14 residues. CDR3 loop: CASSLQMTDQPQHF. The CDR3 DNA sequence: TGTGCCAGTAGTTTACAGATGACCGATCAGCCCCAGCATTTT.

This rearrangement joins TRBV12-3 or TRBV12-4 to TRBJ2-7; D call uncertain. Trimming took 7 bases from V and 4 from J, leaving 14 bases between them. This CDR3 is built from 13 residues. CDR3 region: CASISGYPYEQYF. In nucleotides, the CDR3 is TGTGCCAGCATTTCCGGGTACCCGTACGAGCAGTACTTC.

The CDR3 DNA follows: TGTGCCAGTAGTAGGCGACTAGCGGGGGCAAGCACAGATACGCAGTATTTT. Amino acids: CASSRRLAGASTDTQYF. The chain has TRBV19 and TRBJ2-3; 12 bases fit TRBD2. The junction had 5 bases not matched to a gene; V was cut back by 4 bases and J by 0 bases. CDR3 size: 17 residues. Germline values: CDR1 LNHDA, CDR2 SQIVND (reference sequence).

The rearrangement joins TRBV6-2 or TRBV6-3 to TRBJ2-1; 14 bases line up with TRBD2. Germline V gene data show CDR1 as MNHEY and CDR2 as SVGEGT. The J segment lost 7 bases and the V segment lost 5 bases, leaving 4 bases of the junction unmatched. The CDR3 has 15 residues. CDR3 nucleotide sequence: TGTGCCAGCAGTACGGGACTAGCGGGGGCGAATGAGCAGTTCTTC. Its protein is CASSTGLAGANEQFF.

Only one count was recorded for this clone. V usage is TRBV6-6 and J usage is TRBJ1-6; 9 positions agree with TRBD1. The CDR3 consists of 15 residues. With 2 bases clipped from V and 9 bases from J, the junction kept 5 bases outside the gene matches. Germline V gene sequence: CDR1 MNHNY, CDR2 SVGAGI (reference sequence). The CDR3 nucleotides are TGTGCCAGCAGTTACGACGGGACAGGGCCTTCACCCCTCCACTTT. Amino acids: CASSYDGTGPSPLHF.

The genes are TRBV5-1 and TRBJ1-3; D might be TRBD1 (5 bases). The CDR3 is 15 amino acids. Germline CDR1 reads SGHRS; CDR2 reads YFSETQ. The ends were cut back, 1 base at V and 4 bases at J, with 12 bases in the middle. CDR3 nucleotides: TGCGCCAGCAGCTTGTACCAGGGCTCCGGAAACACCATATATTTT. Translation: CASSLYQGSGNTIYF.

The V and J genes are TRBV18 and TRBJ1-3; D gene uncertain. CDR1 is KGHSH, CDR2 LQKENI, per germline. The CDR3 runs to 16 residues. V lost 6 bases and J lost 0, with 15 bases in between. As DNA, the CDR3 is TGTGCCAGCTCCTTCGCGTTGCTTAACTCTGGAAACACCATATATTTT. Translated: CASSFALLNSGNTIYF.

The chain is built from TRBV7-9 and TRBJ1-2; a possible D gene is TRBD1 (5 bases). V was clipped by 1 base and J by 5 bases, with 11 bases between them. CDR3 length equals 14 residues. Germline values: CDR1 SEHNR, CDR2 FQNEAQ (reference sequence). CDR3 sequence: CASSLVWDSYGYTF. CDR3 in DNA: TGTGCCAGCAGCTTAGTTTGGGACTCGTATGGCTACACCTTC.

In this sample, this clone turned up a few times. The chain uses TRBV7-6 and TRBJ2-1, with D possibly matching TRBD2 (5 bases). CDR1 SGHVS and CDR2 FNYEAQ come from the germline V gene. The CDR3 is 13 amino acids. Trimming removed 5 bases from V and 6 bases from J, with 11 bases in between. The CDR3 DNA follows: TGTGCCAGCAGCCGCGGGCTTTCCAATGAGCAGTTCTTC. This sequence encodes CASSRGLSNEQFF.

The V call is TRBV19, the J call TRBJ1-1; weak D call: TRBD1 (6 bases). The V and J ends lost 5 bases and 0 bases respectively, with 13 bases between them. The CDR3 runs to 15 residues. Germline assignment: CDR1 LNHDA and CDR2 SQIVND (reference sequence). The CDR3 DNA sequence: TGTGCCAGTAGTCCACAGACAGGCATGAACACTGAAGCTTTCTTT. Translation: CASSPQTGMNTEAFF.

The chain links TRBV19 to TRBJ2-5; TRBD2 aligns across 9 bases. Germline V CDR1 and CDR2: LNHDA, SQIVND (reference sequence). V shed 5 bases, J shed 0 bases, and the junction held 4 bases outside the gene matches. CDR3 length equals 15 residues. Written as DNA, the CDR3 is TGTGCCAGTAGTTATGCGGGGGGGTACCAAGAGACCCAGTACTTC. Translated, it gives CASSYAGGYQETQYF.

The chain couples TRBV11-1 to TRBJ2-1, with a weak D call TRBD2 (5 bases). This CDR3 spans 14 amino acids. The germline V and J ends were trimmed by 1 base and 4 bases, with 8 bases remaining between them. CDR1 SGHAT and CDR2 FQDESV come from the germline V gene (reference sequence). As DNA, the CDR3 is TGTGCCAGCAGCTTAGGAGCGGAATACAATGAGCAGTTCTTC. Translated: CASSLGAEYNEQFF. The full variable domain, with the rest looked up from reference TRBV11-1 and TRBJ2-1, is EAEVAQSPRYKITEKSQAVAFWCDPISGHATLYWYRQILGQGPELLVQFQDESVVDDSQLPKDRFSAERLKGVDSTLKIQPAELGDSAMYLCASSLGAEYNEQFFGPGTRLTVL.

The chain joins TRBV7-9 to TRBJ2-5; 8 nucleotides line up with TRBD1. With V trimmed by 4 bases and J by 2 bases, 6 bases remained unmatched. Germline CDR1 reads SEHNR; CDR2 reads FQNEAQ (reference sequence). CDR3 size: 15 residues. The CDR3 loop is CASSSAGGGQETQYF. For the CDR3, the DNA is TGTGCCAGCAGCTCAGCAGGGGGCGGACAAGAGACCCAGTACTTC.

Concerning this clone itself: Compared with germline, one end of the junction differs, possibly owing to a read error. The CDR3 DNA reads TGTGCTAGCAGTCCAGGGGGCGCGGGGACCGGGGAGCTGTTTTTT. Protein: CASSPGGAGTGELFF. The rearrangement joins TRBV7-7 to TRBJ2-2; 8 nucleotides align to TRBD1. Germline V lookup: CDR1 SSHAT, CDR2 FNYEAQ (reference sequence). The CDR3 has 15 residues.

V gene TRBV7-2 combines with J gene TRBJ2-1, with 8 nucleotides matching TRBD1. The CDR3 spans 14 residues. Germline CDR1 reads SGHTA; CDR2 reads FQGNSA. Trimming removed 3 bases from V and 6 bases from J; junction bases left unmatched: 4. CDR3 coding DNA: TGTGCCAGCAGCTTCGGACAGGGAGGCAATGAGCAGTTCTTC. This sequence encodes CASSFGQGGNEQFF.

This clone is a singleton in its sample. The rearrangement links TRBV5-1 to TRBJ2-3, with D tentatively TRBD1 (5 bases). In germline, CDR1 is SGHRS, CDR2 YFSETQ. Deletions cut 4 bases from V and 2 bases from J, with 8 bases between. This CDR3 has 13 amino acids. The DNA for the CDR3 is TGCGCCAGCAGCCCGACAGTCACAGATACGCAGTATTTT. It specifies CASSPTVTDTQYF.